A selection of T cell receptor beta chains follows, all from one sample in a study of T cell repertoires in cytomegalovirus infection. In TCRdb, the reads were re-called with MiXCR into one record per CDR3 protein. The sample holds under 300,000 distinct CDR3 sequences, 17% seen once. Sequencing input: CD8+ T cells from PBMCs. These receptors all stem from a human donor in good health (CMV status not recorded). Some clones in this sample may be carry-over from other donors' samples. The CDR3 runs from the conserved cysteine through the conserved F or W. A D gene is named only where the DNA matches it firmly. Clone size, where shown, is once, few, many, or a class for clones that have expanded.

v_gene	abundance	j_gene	d_gene	CDR3aa	CDR3nt
TRBV7-2	many	TRBJ1-1	NA	CASSPYGQMNTEAFF	TGTGCCAGCAGCCCATATGGGCAGATGAACACTGAAGCTTTCTTT
TRBV2	NA	TRBJ2-3	NA	CASVMEPDTDTQYF	TGTGCCAGCGTGATGGAGCCCGACACAGATACGCAGTATTTT
TRBV5-5	few	TRBJ2-5	NA	CASGGQTIETQYF	TGTGCCAGCGGCGGACAGACAATAGAGACCCAGTACTTC
TRBV28	NA	TRBJ2-6	NA	CASSLFQVIGANVLTF	TGTGCCAGCAGTTTATTCCAGGTCATTGGGGCCAACGTCCTGACTTTC
TRBV6-1	few	TRBJ2-1	NA	CASSEETRDSSYNEQFF	TGTGCCAGCAGTGAAGAGACGCGGGACTCCTCCTACAATGAGCAGTTCTTC
TRBV7-9	NA	TRBJ2-7	NA	CASSEQGAEHHF	TGTGCCAGCAGCGAACAGGGTGCCGAGCACCACTTC
TRBV29-1	NA	TRBJ2-7	TRBD1	CSAEGQGAPDLSYEQYF	TGCAGCGCCGAGGGACAGGGGGCTCCAGACCTCTCCTACGAGCAGTACTTC
TRBV5-6	NA	TRBJ2-5	NA	CASSSPTAEETQYF	TGTGCCAGCAGCTCACCGACAGCGGAAGAGACCCAGTACTTC
TRBV20-1	NA	TRBJ1-1	TRBD1	CSAPRQGPGTEAFF	TGCAGTGCCCCTCGACAGGGGCCGGGCACTGAAGCTTTCTTT
TRBV27	NA	TRBJ2-4	NA	CASSLRSWGIQYF	TGTGCCAGCAGTTTAAGGTCCTGGGGCATTCAGTACTTC
TRBV5-6	NA	TRBJ2-2	NA	CASSLGLPGTGELFF	TGTGCCAGCAGCTTGGGACTTCCGGGGACCGGGGAGCTGTTTTTT
TRBV6-5	many	TRBJ2-7	NA	CASSNDQGLSDHEQYF	TGTGCCAGCAGCAATGACCAGGGTCTATCCGACCACGAGCAGTACTTC
TRBV6-6	many	TRBJ1-3	NA	CASSYRHEEGNTIYF	TGTGCCAGCAGTTACCGCCACGAGGAAGGAAACACCATATATTTT
TRBV20-1	NA	TRBJ2-7	NA	CSARDVGTGGPYEQYF	TGCAGTGCTAGAGATGTAGGAACAGGAGGGCCCTACGAGCAGTACTTC
TRBV6-5	many	TRBJ2-3	NA	CASSYHISDTQYF	TGTGCCAGCAGTTACCACATCTCCGATACGCAGTATTTT
TRBV7-8	NA	TRBJ2-3	NA	CASSFGYTDTQYF	TGTGCCAGCAGCTTTGGCTACACAGATACGCAGTATTTT